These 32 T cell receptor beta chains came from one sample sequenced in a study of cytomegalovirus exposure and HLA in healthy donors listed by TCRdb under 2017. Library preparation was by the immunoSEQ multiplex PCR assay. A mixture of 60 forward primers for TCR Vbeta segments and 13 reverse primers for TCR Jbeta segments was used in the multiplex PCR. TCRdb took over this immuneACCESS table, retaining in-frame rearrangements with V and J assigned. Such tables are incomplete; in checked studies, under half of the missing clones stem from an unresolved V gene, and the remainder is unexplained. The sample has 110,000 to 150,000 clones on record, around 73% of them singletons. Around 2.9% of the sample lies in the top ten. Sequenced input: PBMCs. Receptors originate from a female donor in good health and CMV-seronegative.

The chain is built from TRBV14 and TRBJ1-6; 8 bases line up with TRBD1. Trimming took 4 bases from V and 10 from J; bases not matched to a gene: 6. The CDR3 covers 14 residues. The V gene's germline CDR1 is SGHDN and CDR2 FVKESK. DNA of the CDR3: TGTGCCAGCAGCCTACGACAGGGGTGGTCACCCCTCCACTTT. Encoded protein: CASSLRQGWSPLHF.

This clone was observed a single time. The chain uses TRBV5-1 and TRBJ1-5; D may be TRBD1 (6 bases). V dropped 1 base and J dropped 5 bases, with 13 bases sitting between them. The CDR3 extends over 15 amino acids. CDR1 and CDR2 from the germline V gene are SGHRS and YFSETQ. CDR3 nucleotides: TGCGCCAGCAGCTTGACGTGGGGGCGAGATCAGCCCCAGCATTTT. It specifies CASSLTWGRDQPQHF.

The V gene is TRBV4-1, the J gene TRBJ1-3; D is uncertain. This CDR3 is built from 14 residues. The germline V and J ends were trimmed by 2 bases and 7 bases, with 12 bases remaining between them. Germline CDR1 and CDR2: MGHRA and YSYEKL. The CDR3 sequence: CASSQPLEDNTIYF. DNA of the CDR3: TGCGCCAGCAGCCAACCCTTGGAGGATAACACCATATATTTT.

CDR3 in amino acids: CASSLVSLAARNEQFF. As DNA, the CDR3 is TGCGCCAGCAGCTTGGTTTCACTAGCAGCCCGGAATGAGCAGTTCTTC. The chain has TRBV5-1 and TRBJ2-1; maybe TRBD2 (6 bases). V gave up 0 bases and J gave up 7 bases, with 17 bases separating them. Germline CDR1 reads SGHRS; CDR2 reads YFSETQ. The CDR3 consists of 16 residues.

CDR3 residues: CASSLRLAGRNEQFF. The CDR3 nucleotides are TGTGCCAGCAGTTTAAGGCTAGCGGGAAGGAATGAGCAGTTCTTC. J is TRBJ2-1 and V is TRBV27; 9 positions match TRBD2. CDR1 and CDR2 from the germline V gene are MNHEY and SMNVEV (reference sequence). The trim removed 2 bases at V and 7 bases at J, leaving 6 bases unmatched. The CDR3 runs 15 residues.

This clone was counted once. This chain's CDR3 is CASSLSGGRGSEAFF. The CDR3 nucleotides read TGTGCCAGCAGTTTATCAGGTGGGCGGGGTTCGGAAGCTTTCTTT. This sequence joins TRBV27 and TRBJ1-1; D remains unclear. The germline CDR1 and CDR2 sequences are MNHEY and SMNVEV (reference sequence). V was cut by 0 bases and J by 8 bases, with 16 bases left in between. The length of the CDR3 is 15 residues.

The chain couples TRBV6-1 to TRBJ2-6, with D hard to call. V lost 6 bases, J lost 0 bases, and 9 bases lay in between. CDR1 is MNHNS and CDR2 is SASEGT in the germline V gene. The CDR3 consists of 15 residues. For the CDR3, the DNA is TGTGCCAGCAGCTCCTGGGCCTCTGGGGCCAACGTCCTGACTTTC. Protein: CASSSWASGANVLTF.

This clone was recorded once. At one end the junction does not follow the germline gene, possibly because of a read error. The CDR3 DNA reads as TGTTCCAGCAGCTTAGGACTCCCCCCAAGTGCCGAGCAGTTCTTC. It is translated as CSSSLGLPPSAEQFF. V gene TRBV7-9 combines with J gene TRBJ2-1; tentative D call: TRBD2 (5 bases). Germline CDR1 is SEHNR and CDR2 is FQNEAQ (reference sequence). The CDR3 runs to 15 residues.

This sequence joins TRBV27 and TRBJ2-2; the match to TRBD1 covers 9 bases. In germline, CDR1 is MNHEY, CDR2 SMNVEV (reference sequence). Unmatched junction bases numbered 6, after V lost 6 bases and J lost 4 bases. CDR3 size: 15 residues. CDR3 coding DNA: TGTGCCAGCAGCACTGGACAGGGGTCCACCGGGGAGCTGTTTTTT. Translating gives CASSTGQGSTGELFF.

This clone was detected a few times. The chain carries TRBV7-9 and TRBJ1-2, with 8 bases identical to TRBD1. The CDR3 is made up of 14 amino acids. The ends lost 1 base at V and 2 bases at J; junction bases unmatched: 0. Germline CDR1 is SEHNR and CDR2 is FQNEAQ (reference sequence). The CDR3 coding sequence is TGTGCCAGCAGCTTAGGACAGGGGAACTATGGCTACACCTTC. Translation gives CASSLGQGNYGYTF.

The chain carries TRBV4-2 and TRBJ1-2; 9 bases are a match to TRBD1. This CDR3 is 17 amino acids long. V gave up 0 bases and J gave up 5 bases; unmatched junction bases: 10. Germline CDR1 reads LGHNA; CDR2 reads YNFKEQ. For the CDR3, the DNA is TGTGCCAGCAGCCAAGATTCGGGACAGGGAAACGCGTATGGCTACACCTTC. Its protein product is CASSQDSGQGNAYGYTF.

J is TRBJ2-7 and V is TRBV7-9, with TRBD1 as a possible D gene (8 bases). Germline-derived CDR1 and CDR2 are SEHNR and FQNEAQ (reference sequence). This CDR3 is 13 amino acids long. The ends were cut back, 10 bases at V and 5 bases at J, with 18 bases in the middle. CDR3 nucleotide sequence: TGTGCCACCCTAGGACAGGGAGGGAACGAGCAGTACTTC. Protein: CATLGQGGNEQYF.

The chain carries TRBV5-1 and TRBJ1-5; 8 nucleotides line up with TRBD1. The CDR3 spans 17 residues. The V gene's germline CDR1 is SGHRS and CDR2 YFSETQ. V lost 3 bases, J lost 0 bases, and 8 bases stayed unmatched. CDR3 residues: CASSSDRERYSNQPQHF. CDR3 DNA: TGCGCCAGCAGCTCGGACAGGGAAAGGTATAGCAATCAGCCCCAGCATTTT.

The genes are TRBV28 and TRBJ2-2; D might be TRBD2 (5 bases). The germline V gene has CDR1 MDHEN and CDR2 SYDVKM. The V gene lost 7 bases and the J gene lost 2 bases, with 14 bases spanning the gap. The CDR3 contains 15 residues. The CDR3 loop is CASTPWAGNTGELFF. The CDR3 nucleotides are TGTGCCAGCACCCCCTGGGCGGGTAACACCGGGGAGCTGTTTTTT.

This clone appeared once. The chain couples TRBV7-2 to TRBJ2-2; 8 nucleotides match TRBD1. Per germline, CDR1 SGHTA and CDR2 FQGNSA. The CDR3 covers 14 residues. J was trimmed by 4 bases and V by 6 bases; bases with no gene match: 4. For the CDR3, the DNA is TGTGCCAGCAGAAGAGACAGGGGCACCGGGGAGCTGTTTTTT. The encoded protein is CASRRDRGTGELFF.

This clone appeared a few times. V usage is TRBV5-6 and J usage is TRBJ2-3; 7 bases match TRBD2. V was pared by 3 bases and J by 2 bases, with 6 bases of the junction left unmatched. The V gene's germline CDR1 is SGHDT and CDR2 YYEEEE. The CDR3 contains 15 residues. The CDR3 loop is CASSSRGDPTDTQYF. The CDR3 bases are TGTGCCAGCAGCTCCCGGGGGGACCCCACAGATACGCAGTATTTT. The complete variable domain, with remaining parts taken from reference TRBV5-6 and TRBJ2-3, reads DAGVTQSPTHLIKTRGQQVTLRCSPKSGHDTVSWYQQALGQGPQFIFQYYEEEERQRGNFPDRFSGHQFPNYSSELNVNALLLGDSALYLCASSSRGDPTDTQYFGPGTRLTVL.

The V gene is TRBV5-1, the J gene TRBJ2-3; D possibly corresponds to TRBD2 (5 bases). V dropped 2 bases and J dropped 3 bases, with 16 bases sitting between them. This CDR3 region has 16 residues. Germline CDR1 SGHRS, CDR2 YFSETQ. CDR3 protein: CASSLGSGRPTDTQYF. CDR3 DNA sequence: TGCGCCAGCAGCTTAGGGAGCGGCAGACCGACAGATACGCAGTATTTT.

CDR3 sequence reads: CASSGDRGTNEQYF. CDR3 DNA: TGTGCCAGCAGCGGGGACAGGGGAACTAATGAGCAGTACTTC. The chain recombines TRBV5-4 with TRBJ2-7; 10 positions match TRBD1. The V gene's germline CDR1 is SGHNT and CDR2 YYREEE (reference sequence). The trim removed 4 bases at V and 7 bases at J, leaving 8 bases unmatched. The CDR3 has 14 residues.

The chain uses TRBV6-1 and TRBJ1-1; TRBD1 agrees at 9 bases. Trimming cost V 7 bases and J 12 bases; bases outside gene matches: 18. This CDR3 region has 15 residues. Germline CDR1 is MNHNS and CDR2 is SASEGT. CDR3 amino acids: CASNPIRPGQGPTFF. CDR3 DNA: TGTGCCAGCAACCCGATACGTCCGGGACAGGGACCGACTTTCTTT.

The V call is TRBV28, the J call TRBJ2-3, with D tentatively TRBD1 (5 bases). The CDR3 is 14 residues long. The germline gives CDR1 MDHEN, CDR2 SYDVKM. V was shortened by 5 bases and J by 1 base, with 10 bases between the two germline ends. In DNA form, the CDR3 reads TGTGCCAGCAGTGCGACAGTGGGCACAGATACGCAGTATTTT. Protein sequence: CASSATVGTDTQYF.

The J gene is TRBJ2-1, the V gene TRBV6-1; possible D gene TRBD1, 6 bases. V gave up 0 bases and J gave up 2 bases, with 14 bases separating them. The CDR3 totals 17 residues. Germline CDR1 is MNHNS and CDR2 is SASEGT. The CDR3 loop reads CASSEALRTVPYNEQFF. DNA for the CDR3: TGTGCCAGCAGTGAAGCGCTTCGGACAGTTCCCTACAATGAGCAGTTCTTC.

The CDR3 loop is CASSLGQGYYNEQFF. Here the CDR3 DNA reads TGTGCCAGCAGCTTAGGTCAGGGGTACTACAATGAGCAGTTCTTC. The chain recombines TRBV7-9 with TRBJ2-1; maybe TRBD1 (6 bases). Trimming took off 1 base at V and 3 bases at J, with 10 bases between the two ends. The CDR3 sequence is 15 residues long. Germline V gene lookup returns CDR1 SEHNR and CDR2 FQNEAQ (reference sequence).

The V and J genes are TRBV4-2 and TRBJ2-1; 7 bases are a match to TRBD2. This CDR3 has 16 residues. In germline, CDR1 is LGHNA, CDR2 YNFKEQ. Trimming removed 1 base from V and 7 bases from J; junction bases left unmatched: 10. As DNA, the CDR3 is TGTGCCAGCAGCCAAGTAAGGAGCGGGGCCGGGAATGAGCAGTTCTTC. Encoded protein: CASSQVRSGAGNEQFF.

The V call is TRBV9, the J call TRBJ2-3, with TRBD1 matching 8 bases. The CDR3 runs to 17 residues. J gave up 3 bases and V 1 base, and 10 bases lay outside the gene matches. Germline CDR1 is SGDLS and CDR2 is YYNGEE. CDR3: CASSVSGGRGLTDTQYF. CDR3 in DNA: TGTGCCAGCAGCGTATCCGGTGGCAGGGGGCTAACAGATACGCAGTATTTT.

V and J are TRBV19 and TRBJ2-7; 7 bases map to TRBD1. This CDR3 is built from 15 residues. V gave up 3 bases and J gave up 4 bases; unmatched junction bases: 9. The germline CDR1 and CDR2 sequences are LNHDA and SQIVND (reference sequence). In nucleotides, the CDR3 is TGTGCCAGTAGTATTTACACAGGGGCGGAGTACGAGCAGTACTTC. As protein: CASSIYTGAEYEQYF.

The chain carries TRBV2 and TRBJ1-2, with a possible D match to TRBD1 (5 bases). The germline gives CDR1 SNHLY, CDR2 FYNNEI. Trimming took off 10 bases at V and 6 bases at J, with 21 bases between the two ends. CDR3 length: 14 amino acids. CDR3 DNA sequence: TGTGCCACCCCCATAATCGGGGGTTCGGATGGCTACACCTTC. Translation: CATPIIGGSDGYTF.

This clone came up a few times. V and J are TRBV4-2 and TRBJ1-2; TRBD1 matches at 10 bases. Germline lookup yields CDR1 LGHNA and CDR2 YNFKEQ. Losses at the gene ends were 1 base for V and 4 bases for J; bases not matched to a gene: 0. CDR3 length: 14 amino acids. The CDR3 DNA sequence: TGTGCCAGCAGCCAAGGGGACAGGGGCTATGGCTACACCTTC. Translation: CASSQGDRGYGYTF.

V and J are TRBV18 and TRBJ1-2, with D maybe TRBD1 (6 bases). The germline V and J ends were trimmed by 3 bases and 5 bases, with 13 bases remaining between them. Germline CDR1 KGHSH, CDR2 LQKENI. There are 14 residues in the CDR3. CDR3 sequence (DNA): TGTGCCAGCTCACCCGAGACAGGATCATATGGCTACACCTTC. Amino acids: CASSPETGSYGYTF.

This chain's CDR3 is CASSSRLAGGRYNEQFF. CDR3 DNA sequence: TGTGCCAGCAGCTCTAGACTAGCGGGAGGGCGCTACAATGAGCAGTTCTTC. The chain couples TRBV5-6 to TRBJ2-1; 14 bases align to TRBD2. The CDR3 loop spans 17 amino acids. Germline V CDR1 and CDR2: SGHDT, YYEEEE. The V and J ends lost 3 bases and 3 bases, in that order; junction bases with no gene match: 5.

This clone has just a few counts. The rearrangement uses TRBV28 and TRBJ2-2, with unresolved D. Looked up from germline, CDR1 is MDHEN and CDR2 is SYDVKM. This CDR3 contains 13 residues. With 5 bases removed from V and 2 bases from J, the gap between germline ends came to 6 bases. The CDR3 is CASSLRNTGELFF. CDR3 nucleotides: TGTGCCAGCAGTCTTAGAAACACCGGGGAGCTGTTTTTT.

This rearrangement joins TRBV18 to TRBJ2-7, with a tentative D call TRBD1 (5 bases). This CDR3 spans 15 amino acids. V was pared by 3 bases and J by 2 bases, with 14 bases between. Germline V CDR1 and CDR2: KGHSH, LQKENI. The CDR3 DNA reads TGTGCCAGCTCACCTCAACCGACAGCGACCTACGAGCAGTACTTC. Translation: CASSPQPTATYEQYF.

CDR3: CASSRRGQAATEAFF. The DNA of the CDR3 is TGCGCCAGCAGCCGGAGGGGCCAGGCAGCAACTGAAGCTTTCTTT. V usage is TRBV5-1 and J usage is TRBJ1-1; D possibly corresponds to TRBD1 (5 bases). This CDR3 has 15 residues. Trimming took 4 bases from V and 5 from J, leaving 18 bases between them. CDR1 and CDR2 from the germline V gene are SGHRS and YFSETQ.